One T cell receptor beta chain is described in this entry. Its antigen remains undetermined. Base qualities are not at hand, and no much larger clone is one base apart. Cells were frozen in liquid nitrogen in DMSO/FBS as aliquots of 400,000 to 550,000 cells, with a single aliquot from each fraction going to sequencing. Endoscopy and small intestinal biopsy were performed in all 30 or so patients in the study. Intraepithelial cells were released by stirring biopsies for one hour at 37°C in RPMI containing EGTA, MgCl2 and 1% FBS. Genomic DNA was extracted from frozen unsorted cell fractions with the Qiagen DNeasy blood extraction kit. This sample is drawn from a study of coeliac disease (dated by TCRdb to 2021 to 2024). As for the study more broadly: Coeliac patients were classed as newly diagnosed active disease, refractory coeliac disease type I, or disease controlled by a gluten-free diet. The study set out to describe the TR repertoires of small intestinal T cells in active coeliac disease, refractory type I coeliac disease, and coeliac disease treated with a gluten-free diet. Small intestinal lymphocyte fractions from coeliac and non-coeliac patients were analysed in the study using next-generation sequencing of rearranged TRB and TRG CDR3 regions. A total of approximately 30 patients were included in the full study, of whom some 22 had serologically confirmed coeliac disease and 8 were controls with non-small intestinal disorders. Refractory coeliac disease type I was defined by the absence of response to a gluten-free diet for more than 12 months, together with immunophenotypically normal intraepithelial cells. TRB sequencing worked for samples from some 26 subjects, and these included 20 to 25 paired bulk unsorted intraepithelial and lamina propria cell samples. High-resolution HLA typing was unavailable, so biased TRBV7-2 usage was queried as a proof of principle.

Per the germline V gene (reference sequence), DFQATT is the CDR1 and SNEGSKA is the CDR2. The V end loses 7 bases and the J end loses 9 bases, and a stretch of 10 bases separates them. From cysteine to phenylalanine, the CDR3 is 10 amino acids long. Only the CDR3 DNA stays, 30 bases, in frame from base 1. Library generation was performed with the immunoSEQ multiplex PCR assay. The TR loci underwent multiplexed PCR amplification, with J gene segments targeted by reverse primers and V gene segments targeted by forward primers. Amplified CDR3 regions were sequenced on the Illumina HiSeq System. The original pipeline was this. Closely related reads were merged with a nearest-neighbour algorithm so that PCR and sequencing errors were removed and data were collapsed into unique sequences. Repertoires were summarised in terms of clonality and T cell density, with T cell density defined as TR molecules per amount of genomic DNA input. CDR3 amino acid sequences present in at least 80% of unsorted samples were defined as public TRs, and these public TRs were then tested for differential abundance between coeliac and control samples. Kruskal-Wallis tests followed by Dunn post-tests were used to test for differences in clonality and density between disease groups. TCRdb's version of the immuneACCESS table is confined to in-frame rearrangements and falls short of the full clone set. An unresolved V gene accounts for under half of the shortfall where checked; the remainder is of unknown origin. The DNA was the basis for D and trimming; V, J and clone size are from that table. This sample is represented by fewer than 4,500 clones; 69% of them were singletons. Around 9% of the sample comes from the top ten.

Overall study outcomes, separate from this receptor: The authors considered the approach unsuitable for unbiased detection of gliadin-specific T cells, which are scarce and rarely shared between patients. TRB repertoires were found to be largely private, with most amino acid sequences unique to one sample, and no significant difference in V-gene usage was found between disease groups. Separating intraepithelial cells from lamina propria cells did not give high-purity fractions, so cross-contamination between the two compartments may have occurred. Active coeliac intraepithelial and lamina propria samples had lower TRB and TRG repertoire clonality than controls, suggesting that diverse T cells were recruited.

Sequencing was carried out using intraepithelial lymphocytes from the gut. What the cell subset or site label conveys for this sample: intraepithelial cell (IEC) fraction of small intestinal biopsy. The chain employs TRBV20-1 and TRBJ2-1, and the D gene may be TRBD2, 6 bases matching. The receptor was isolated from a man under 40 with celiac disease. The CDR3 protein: CSVRGTEQFF. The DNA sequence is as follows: TGCAGTGTGCGGGGTACTGAGCAGTTCTTC.